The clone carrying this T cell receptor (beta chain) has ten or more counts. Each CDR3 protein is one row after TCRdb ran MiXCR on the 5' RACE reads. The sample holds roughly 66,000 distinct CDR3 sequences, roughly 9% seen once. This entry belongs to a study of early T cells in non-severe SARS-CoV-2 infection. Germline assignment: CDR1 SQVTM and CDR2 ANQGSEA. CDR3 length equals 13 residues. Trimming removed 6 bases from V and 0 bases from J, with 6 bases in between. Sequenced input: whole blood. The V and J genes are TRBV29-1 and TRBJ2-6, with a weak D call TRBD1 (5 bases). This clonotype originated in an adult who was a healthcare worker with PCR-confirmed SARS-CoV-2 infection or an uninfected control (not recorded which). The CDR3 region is CSVDSSGANVLTF. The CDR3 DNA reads TGCAGCGTCGACAGCTCTGGGGCCAACGTCCTGACTTTC.